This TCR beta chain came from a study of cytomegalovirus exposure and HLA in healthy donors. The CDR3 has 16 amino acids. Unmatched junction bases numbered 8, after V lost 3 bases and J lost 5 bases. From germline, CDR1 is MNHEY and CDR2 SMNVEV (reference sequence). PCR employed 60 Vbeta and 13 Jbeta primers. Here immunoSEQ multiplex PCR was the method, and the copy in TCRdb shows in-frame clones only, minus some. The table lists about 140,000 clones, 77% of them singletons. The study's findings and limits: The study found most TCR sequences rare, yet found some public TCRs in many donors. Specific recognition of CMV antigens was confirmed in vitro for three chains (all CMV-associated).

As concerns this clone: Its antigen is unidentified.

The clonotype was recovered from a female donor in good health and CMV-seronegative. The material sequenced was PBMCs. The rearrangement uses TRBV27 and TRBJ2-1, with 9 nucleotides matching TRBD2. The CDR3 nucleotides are TGTGCCAGCAGTTTCCCAGCGGGAGGCTTTAACAATGAGCAGTTCTTC. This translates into CASSFPAGGFNNEQFF.